The clone carrying this T cell receptor (beta chain) was detected ten times or more. Trimming removed 0 bases from V and 4 bases from J, with 12 bases in between. CDR1 is MNHEY and CDR2 is SVGAGI in the germline V gene. The CDR3 is 15 residues long. These data originate in a study of early T cells in non-severe SARS-CoV-2 infection. Via MiXCR, TCRdb re-called the 5' RACE reads, giving one row per CDR3 protein. The sample lists some 50,000 distinct CDR3 sequences; about 10% were seen once. This sequence originates from an adult who was a healthcare worker with PCR-confirmed SARS-CoV-2 infection or an uninfected control (not recorded which). This chain links TRBV6-5 with TRBJ1-1, with unresolved D. Sequencing was done on a sample of whole blood. CDR3 amino acids: CASSYSARSVTEAFF. Written as DNA, the CDR3 is TGTGCCAGCAGTTACTCAGCCAGGTCCGTCACTGAAGCTTTCTTT.